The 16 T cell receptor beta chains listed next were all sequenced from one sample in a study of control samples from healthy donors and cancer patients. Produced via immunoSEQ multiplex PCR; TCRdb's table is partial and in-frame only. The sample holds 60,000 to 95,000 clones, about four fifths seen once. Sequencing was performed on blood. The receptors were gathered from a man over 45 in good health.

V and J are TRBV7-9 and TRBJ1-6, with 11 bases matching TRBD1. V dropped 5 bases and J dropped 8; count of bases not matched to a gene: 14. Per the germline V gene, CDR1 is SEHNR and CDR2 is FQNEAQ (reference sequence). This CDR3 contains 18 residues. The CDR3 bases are TGTGCCAGCAGCCCTACCCGGACAGGGGGCCGGGGGGATTCACCCCTCCACTTT. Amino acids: CASSPTRTGGRGDSPLHF.

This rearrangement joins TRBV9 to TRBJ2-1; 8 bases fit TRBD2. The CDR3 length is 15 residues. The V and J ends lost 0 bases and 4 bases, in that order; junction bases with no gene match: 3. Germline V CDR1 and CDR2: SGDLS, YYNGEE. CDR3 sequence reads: CASSVAAGGYNEQFF. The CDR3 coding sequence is TGTGCCAGCAGCGTAGCGGCGGGGGGATACAATGAGCAGTTCTTC.

The CDR3 DNA follows: TGTGCCAGCAGCTTAGCTTGGGCTAGCGGGAGCAATGAGCAGTTCTTC. Translation gives CASSLAWASGSNEQFF. The J gene is TRBJ2-1, the V gene TRBV7-9; TRBD2 aligns across 10 bases. The CDR3 is made up of 16 amino acids. Germline CDR1 is SEHNR and CDR2 is FQNEAQ (reference sequence). Trimming removed 0 bases from V and 6 bases from J; junction bases left unmatched: 5.

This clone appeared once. CDR3 protein: CASSSAGFNEQFF. Written as DNA, the CDR3 is TGTGCCAGCAGTTCTGCAGGGTTCAATGAGCAGTTCTTC. This sequence joins TRBV6-2 or TRBV6-3 and TRBJ2-1; a possible D gene is TRBD1 (5 bases). CDR3 length: 13 amino acids. Germline V gene lookup returns CDR1 MNHEY and CDR2 SVGEGT. V was shortened by 4 bases and J by 6 bases, with 10 bases between the two germline ends.

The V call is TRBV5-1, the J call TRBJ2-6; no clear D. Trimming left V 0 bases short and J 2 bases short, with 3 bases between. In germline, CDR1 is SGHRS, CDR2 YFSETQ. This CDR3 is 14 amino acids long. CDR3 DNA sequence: TGCGCCAGCAGCTTGGCCACTGGGGCCAACGTCCTGACTTTC. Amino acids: CASSLATGANVLTF.

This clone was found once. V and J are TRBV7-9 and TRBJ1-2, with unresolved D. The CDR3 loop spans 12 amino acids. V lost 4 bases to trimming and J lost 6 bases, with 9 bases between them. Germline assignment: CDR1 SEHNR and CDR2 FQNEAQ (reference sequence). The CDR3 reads CASSSWTNGYTF. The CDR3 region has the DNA TGTGCCAGCAGCTCTTGGACGAATGGCTACACCTTC.

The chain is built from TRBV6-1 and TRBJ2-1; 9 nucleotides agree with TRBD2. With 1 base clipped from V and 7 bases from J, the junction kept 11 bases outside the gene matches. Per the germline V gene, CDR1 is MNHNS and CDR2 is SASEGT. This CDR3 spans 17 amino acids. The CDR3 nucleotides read TGTGCCAGCAGTGAAGAGGCCGGGCTAGCGGGATCGAATGAGCAGTTCTTC. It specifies CASSEEAGLAGSNEQFF.

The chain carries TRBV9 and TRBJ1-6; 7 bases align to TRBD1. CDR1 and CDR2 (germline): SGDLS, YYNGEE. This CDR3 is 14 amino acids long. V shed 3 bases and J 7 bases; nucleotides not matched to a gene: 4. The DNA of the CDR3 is TGTGCCAGCAGCGAGGGGGCTGGCAATTCACCCCTCCACTTT. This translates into CASSEGAGNSPLHF.

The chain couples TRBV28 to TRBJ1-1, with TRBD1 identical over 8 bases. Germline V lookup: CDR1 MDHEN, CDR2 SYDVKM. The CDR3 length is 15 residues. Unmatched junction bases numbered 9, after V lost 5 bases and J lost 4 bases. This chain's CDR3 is CASSTSGGLGTEAFF. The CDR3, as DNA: TGTGCCAGCAGTACATCAGGGGGCCTGGGCACTGAAGCTTTCTTT. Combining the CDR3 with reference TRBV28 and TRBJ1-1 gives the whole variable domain DVKVTQSSRYLVKRTGEKVFLECVQDMDHENMFWYRQDPGLGLRLIYFSYDVKMKEKGDIPEGYSVSREKKERFSLILESASTNQTSMYLCASSTSGGLGTEAFFGQGTRLTVV.

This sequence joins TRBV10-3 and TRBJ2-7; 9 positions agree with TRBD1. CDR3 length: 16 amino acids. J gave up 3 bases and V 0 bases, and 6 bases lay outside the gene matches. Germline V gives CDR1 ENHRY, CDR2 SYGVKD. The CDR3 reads CAISESLTGGHYEQYF. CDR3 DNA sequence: TGTGCCATCAGTGAGTCTTTAACAGGGGGCCACTACGAGCAGTACTTC.

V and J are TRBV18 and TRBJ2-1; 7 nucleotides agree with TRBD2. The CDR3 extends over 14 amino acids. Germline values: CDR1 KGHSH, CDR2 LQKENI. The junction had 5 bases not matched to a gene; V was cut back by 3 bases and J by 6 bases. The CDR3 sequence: CASSPAGEPNEQFF. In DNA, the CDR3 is TGTGCCAGCTCACCTGCGGGAGAACCCAATGAGCAGTTCTTC.

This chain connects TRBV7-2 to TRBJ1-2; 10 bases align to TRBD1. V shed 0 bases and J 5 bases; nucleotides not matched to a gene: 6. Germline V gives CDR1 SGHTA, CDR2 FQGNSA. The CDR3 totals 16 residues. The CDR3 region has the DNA TGTGCCAGCAGCTTAGCCGCCGGACAGGGGGGTTATGGCTACACCTTC. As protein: CASSLAAGQGGYGYTF. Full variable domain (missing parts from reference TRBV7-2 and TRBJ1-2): GAGVSQSPSNKVTEKGKDVELRCDPISGHTALYWYRQSLGQGLEFLIYFQGNSAPDKSGLPSDRFSAERTGGSVSTLTIQRTQQEDSAVYLCASSLAAGQGGYGYTFGSGTRLTVV.

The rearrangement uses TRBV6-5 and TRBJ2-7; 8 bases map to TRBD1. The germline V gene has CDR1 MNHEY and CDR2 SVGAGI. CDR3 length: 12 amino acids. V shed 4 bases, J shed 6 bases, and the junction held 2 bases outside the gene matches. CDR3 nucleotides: TGTGCCAGCAGTTCCGGACAGGGCGAGCAGTACTTC. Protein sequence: CASSSGQGEQYF.

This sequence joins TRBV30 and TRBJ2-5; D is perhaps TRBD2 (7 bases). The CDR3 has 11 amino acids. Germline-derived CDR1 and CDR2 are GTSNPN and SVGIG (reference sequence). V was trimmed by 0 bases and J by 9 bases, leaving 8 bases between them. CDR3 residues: CAWSVGGAQYF. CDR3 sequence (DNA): TGTGCCTGGAGTGTAGGGGGGGCCCAGTACTTC.

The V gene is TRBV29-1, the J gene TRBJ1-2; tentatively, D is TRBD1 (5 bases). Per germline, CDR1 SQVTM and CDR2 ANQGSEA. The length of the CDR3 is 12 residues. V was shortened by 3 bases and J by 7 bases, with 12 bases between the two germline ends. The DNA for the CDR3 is TGCAGCGTTGAGGAACAGGCGATTGGCTACACCTTC. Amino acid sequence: CSVEEQAIGYTF.

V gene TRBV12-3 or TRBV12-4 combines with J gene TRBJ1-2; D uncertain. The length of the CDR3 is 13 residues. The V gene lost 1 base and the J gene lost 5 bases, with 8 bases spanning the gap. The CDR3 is CASSLDGGYGYTF. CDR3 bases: TGTGCCAGCAGTTTAGACGGTGGGTATGGCTACACCTTC.